This T cell receptor (beta chain) was recorded in a study of PD-L1 blockade in urothelial cancer. Germline CDR1 is SGHNT and CDR2 is YYREEE (reference sequence). With V trimmed by 7 bases and J by 8 bases, 13 bases remained unmatched. This CDR3 contains 14 residues. Profiled with immunoSEQ multiplex PCR; TCRdb holds only in-frame clones, not every one. This table has approximately 19,000 clones, around 89% appearing once. As for time point: pretreatment peripheral blood. The chain uses TRBV5-4 and TRBJ1-2, with 8 bases matching TRBD1. The TCR sequence derives from a man aged 70 or older with urothelial cancer. The material sequenced was PBMCs, taken around atezolizumab (anti-PD-L1) treatment. CDR3 residues: CASGKTGGSYGYTF. In DNA, the CDR3 is TGTGCCAGCGGGAAAACAGGGGGTAGTTACGGCTACACCTTC.